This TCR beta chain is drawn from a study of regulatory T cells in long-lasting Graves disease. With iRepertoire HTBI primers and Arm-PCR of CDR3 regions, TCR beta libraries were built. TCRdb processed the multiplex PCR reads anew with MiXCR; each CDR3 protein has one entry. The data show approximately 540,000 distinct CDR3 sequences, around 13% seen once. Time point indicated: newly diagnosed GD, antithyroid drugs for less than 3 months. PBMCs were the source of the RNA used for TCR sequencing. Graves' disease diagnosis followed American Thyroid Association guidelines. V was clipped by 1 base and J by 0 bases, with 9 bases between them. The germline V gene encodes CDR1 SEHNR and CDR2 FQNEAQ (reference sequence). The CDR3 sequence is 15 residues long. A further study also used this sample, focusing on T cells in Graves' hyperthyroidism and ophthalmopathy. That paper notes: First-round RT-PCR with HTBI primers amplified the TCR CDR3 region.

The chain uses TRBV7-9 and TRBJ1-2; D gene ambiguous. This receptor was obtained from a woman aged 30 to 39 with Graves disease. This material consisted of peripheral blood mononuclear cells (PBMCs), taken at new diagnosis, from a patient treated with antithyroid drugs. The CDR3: CASSLVSLANYGYTF. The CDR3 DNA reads TGTGCCAGCAGCTTAGTTAGCCTAGCTAACTATGGCTACACCTTC.